A selection of T cell receptor beta chains follows, all from one sample in a study of control samples from healthy donors and cancer patients. The repertoire was sequenced with immunoSEQ multiplex PCR; TCRdb's copy has only in-frame clones and lacks some. The data show fewer than 90,000 clones, around nine tenths seen once. The sequenced sample was blood. Source of these receptors: a woman between 45 and 60 years old in good health. CDR3s include the opening cysteine and the closing phenylalanine or tryptophan. A D gene is named only where the DNA matches it firmly. Rows give clone size only sometimes, using once, few, many, or a class for an expanded clone.

D gene	V gene	J gene	clone size	CDR3 protein	CDR3 DNA
-	TRBV3-1/TRBV3-2	TRBJ1-2	-	CASSLGEGGYTF	TGTGCCAGCAGCCTCGGGGAGGGAGGCTACACCTTC
-	TRBV28	TRBJ2-7	once	CASRWHYEQYF	TGTGCCAGCCGTTGGCACTACGAGCAGTACTTC
-	TRBV4-1	TRBJ2-3	-	CASSPLGVYADTQYF	TGCGCCAGCAGTCCCCTCGGGGTGTATGCAGATACGCAGTATTTT
-	TRBV7-9	TRBJ1-3	-	CACWDLSGNTIYF	TGTGCCTGCTGGGATCTCTCTGGAAACACCATATATTTT
-	TRBV2	TRBJ1-5	-	CASSAYENQPQHF	TGTGCCAGCAGTGCTTATGAAAATCAGCCCCAGCATTTT
TRBD1	TRBV11-2	TRBJ2-7	-	CASSLGPGGDEQYF	TGTGCCAGCAGCTTAGGACCAGGGGGCGATGAGCAGTACTTC
-	TRBV10-1	TRBJ2-3	-	CASSELAPTDTQYF	TGCGCCAGCAGTGAACTCGCACCAACAGATACGCAGTATTTT
-	TRBV24-1	TRBJ2-3	-	CATSDAPGRVATDTQYF	TGTGCCACCAGTGACGCCCCGGGCAGGGTTGCAACAGATACGCAGTATTTT
-	TRBV6-1	TRBJ2-6	-	CASSVPTAITSGANVLTF	TGTGCCAGCAGTGTCCCTACTGCCATCACCTCTGGGGCCAACGTCCTGACTTTC
-	TRBV27	TRBJ1-5	-	CASRQGNQPQHF	TGTGCCAGCAGACAGGGAAATCAGCCCCAGCATTTT
TRBD2	TRBV19	TRBJ2-1	-	CASSRLTSGGYNEQFF	TGTGCCAGTAGTAGGTTGACTAGCGGGGGGTACAATGAGCAGTTCTTC
-	TRBV20-1	TRBJ1-2	-	CSASKDLYGYTF	TGCAGTGCTAGTAAGGATTTGTATGGCTACACCTTC
-	TRBV3-1/TRBV3-2	TRBJ1-6	-	CASRLHNSPLHF	TGTGCCAGCAGACTACATAATTCACCCCTCCACTTT
-	TRBV5-5	TRBJ2-1	-	CASSLESTALPYNEQFF	TGTGCCAGCAGCTTGGAGTCTACGGCACTACCATACAATGAGCAGTTCTTC
-	TRBV3-1/TRBV3-2	TRBJ2-1	-	CASSPISGYNEQFF	TGTGCCAGCAGCCCCATCTCTGGCTACAATGAGCAGTTCTTC
TRBD1	TRBV19	TRBJ1-2	-	CATFSGGGGYTF	TGTGCCACATTTTCAGGGGGCGGTGGCTACACCTTC
TRBD1	TRBV6-1	TRBJ2-1	-	CASSEAGTGSYNEQFF	TGTGCCAGCAGTGAAGCTGGGACAGGGTCCTACAATGAGCAGTTCTTC
-	TRBV5-1	TRBJ2-7	-	CASSPSGSGGAYEQYF	TGCGCCAGCAGTCCGAGTGGCAGCGGCGGCGCCTACGAGCAGTACTTC
-	TRBV15	TRBJ1-2	-	CATSRGGNYGYTF	TGTGCCACCAGCAGAGGGGGAAACTATGGCTACACCTTC
-	TRBV6-5	TRBJ2-6	-	CASRASGANVLTF	TGTGCCAGCAGAGCTTCTGGGGCCAACGTCCTGACTTTC
-	TRBV7-2	TRBJ1-5	-	CASSSVLHIGILHF	TGTGCCAGCAGCTCCGTTTTACATATAGGGATTCTGCATTTT
-	TRBV3-1/TRBV3-2	TRBJ1-2	-	CASSQVTQANYGYTF	TGTGCCAGCAGCCAAGTTACCCAGGCTAACTATGGCTACACCTTC
-	TRBV30	TRBJ2-7	-	CAWSSEAGYEQYF	TGTGCCTGGAGTAGTGAGGCGGGCTACGAGCAGTACTTC
TRBD1	TRBV19	TRBJ2-2	-	CASSHPGRGPEPNTGELFF	TGTGCCAGTAGTCACCCAGGAAGGGGGCCAGAACCGAACACCGGGGAGCTGTTTTTT
-	TRBV13	TRBJ2-7	-	CASSRGTQKFYEQYF	TGTGCCAGCAGCCGGGGGACGCAAAAGTTCTACGAGCAGTACTTC
-	TRBV5-4	TRBJ1-2	-	CASSPGLGYGYTF	TGTGCCAGCAGCCCCGGGCTCGGGTATGGCTACACCTTC
-	TRBV2	TRBJ1-1	-	CASSELSKYTEAFF	TGTGCCAGCAGTGAATTGAGCAAGTACACTGAAGCTTTCTTT
TRBD2	TRBV9	TRBJ2-3	-	CASSGTSGGIADTQYF	TGTGCCAGCAGTGGAACTAGCGGGGGGATTGCAGATACGCAGTATTTT
-	TRBV12-3/TRBV12-4	TRBJ1-5	many	CASSLGLNQPQHF	TGTGCCAGCAGTTTAGGCCTCAATCAGCCCCAGCATTTT
TRBD2	TRBV10-2	TRBJ2-7	few	CASRTSGGEYEQYF	TGCGCCAGCAGAACTAGCGGGGGAGAATACGAGCAGTACTTC
-	TRBV12-3/TRBV12-4	TRBJ2-1	-	CASSLFGLEQFF	TGTGCCAGCAGTCTATTCGGACTAGAGCAGTTCTTC
-	TRBV7-2	TRBJ2-3	once	CASSLGRGTDTQYF	TGTGCCAGCAGCTTAGGCAGGGGCACAGATACGCAGTATTTT
-	TRBV10-1	TRBJ2-7	few	CASSEPAYEQYF	TGCGCCAGCAGTGAGCCAGCCTACGAGCAGTACTTC
TRBD2	TRBV3-1/TRBV3-2	TRBJ2-1	-	CASSQGWTSGGEQFF	TGTGCCAGCAGCCAAGGTTGGACTAGCGGGGGGGAGCAGTTCTTC
TRBD1	TRBV5-5	TRBJ2-3	-	CASIERDSFTDTQYF	TGTGCCAGCATCGAAAGGGACAGCTTCACAGATACGCAGTATTTT
-	TRBV19	TRBJ1-1	-	CASDMNTEAFF	TGTGCCAGTGACATGAACACTGAAGCTTTCTTT
-	TRBV12-3/TRBV12-4	TRBJ1-5	-	CASSSLTDQPQHF	TGTGCCAGCAGCTCTCTCACCGATCAGCCCCAGCATTTT
-	TRBV6-5	TRBJ1-1	-	CATLYSNTEAFF	TGTGCCACCCTCTATAGTAACACTGAAGCTTTCTTT
-	TRBV19	TRBJ2-3	-	CASSVRFTDTQYF	TGTGCCAGTAGTGTTCGATTCACAGATACGCAGTATTTT